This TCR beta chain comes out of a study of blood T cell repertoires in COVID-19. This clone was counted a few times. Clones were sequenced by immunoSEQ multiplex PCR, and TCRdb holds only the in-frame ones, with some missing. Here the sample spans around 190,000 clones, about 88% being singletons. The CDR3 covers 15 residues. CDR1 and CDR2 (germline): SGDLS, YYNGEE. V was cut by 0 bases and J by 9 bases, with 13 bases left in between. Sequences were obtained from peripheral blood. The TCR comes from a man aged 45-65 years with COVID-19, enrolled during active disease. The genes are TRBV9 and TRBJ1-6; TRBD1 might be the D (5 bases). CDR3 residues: CASSVGSGLGSPLHF. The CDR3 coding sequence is TGTGCCAGCAGCGTAGGGTCAGGGCTTGGTTCACCCCTCCACTTT.